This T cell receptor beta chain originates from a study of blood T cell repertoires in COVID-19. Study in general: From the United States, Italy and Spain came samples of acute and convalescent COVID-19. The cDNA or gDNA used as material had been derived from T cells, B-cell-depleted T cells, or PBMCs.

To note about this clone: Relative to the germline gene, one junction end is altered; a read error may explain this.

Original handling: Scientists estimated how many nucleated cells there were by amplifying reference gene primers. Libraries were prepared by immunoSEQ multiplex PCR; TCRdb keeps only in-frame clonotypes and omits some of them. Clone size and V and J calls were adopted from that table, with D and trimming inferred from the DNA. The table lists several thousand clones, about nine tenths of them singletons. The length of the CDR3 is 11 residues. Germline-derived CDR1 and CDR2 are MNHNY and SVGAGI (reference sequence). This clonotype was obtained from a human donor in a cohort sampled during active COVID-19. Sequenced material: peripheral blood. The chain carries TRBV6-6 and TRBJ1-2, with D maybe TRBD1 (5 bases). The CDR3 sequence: CASLRGLSRAF. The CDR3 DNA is TGTGCCAGCCTTAGGGGTTTATCTAGAGCCTTC.